The present TCR beta chain was sequenced within a study of OX40 agonist ivuxolimab in advanced cancers. Background on the study: Patients treated during dose escalation were battling hepatocellular carcinoma, melanoma, renal cell or head and neck cancer. The dose-escalation cohort was about 87% male, with a mean age of about 58 years, ranging about 23 to 80. Prior therapy, whether anti-PD-1, anti-PD-L1 or anti-CTLA-4, was allowed, and roughly 40% had some.

Assay: immunoSEQ multiplex PCR; the TCRdb copy retains only in-frame clones and omits some. The sample shows roughly 100,000 clones, roughly 95% of them seen only once. Whole-study results and caveats: Some nonresponders likewise displayed low normalized T-cell clonal expansion.

Details on this clone: What it recognizes is unknown.

Sequenced here: CD4+ or CD8+ T cells sorted from blood, sampled in a trial of the OX40 agonist ivuxolimab. The sequence was obtained from an adult with an advanced solid tumor such as melanoma, head and neck, liver or kidney cancer.

CDR3 in DNA: TGTGCCAGCAGTGACAGGGAAAAAAATCAGCCCCAGCATTTT. Translation gives CASSDREKNQPQHF. This rearrangement joins TRBV27 to TRBJ1-5, with 7 bases matching TRBD1. Germline-derived CDR1 and CDR2 are MNHEY and SMNVEV (reference sequence). J gave up 4 bases and V 5 bases, and 5 bases lay outside the gene matches. The CDR3 contains 14 residues.